Sequencing of this T cell receptor (beta chain) was carried out in a study of spatial heterogeneity in lung cancer. Study information: Every unique TCR and UMI combination, on average, appeared more than ten times in raw reads.

The time point: sample taken at primary tumor resection. A unique molecular identifier was attached to every TCR cDNA molecule. TCRdb re-analysed the 5' RACE reads in MiXCR, keeping a single row per CDR3 protein. The sample yields over 1,500 distinct CDR3 sequences, more than 9% seen once. There are a few counts of this clonotype. Its antigen is currently unknown. The germline V and J ends were trimmed by 6 bases and 3 bases, with 17 bases remaining between them. The CDR3 has 14 amino acids. Germline lookup yields CDR1 DFQATT and CDR2 SNEGSKA (reference sequence). Study-level points and caveats: Mutation tallies in tumors tracked expanded intratumoral alpha and beta TCR counts. It was estimated that coverage of tumor T cells reached roughly 7% for alpha chains and 12% to 15% for beta chains.

J is TRBJ1-1 and V is TRBV20-1; D gene uncertain. The sequence derives from a female donor with early-stage non-small cell lung cancer. Sequencing was performed on lung tumor tissue, taken at surgery. This CDR3 reads CSAKDPRRYTEAFF. The CDR3 bases are TGCAGTGCCAAGGATCCTCGGAGGTACACTGAAGCTTTCTTT.